This T cell receptor (beta chain) was retrieved from a study of cytotoxic CD8 clonotypes in ibrutinib-treated CLL. CDR1 is MNHNS and CDR2 is SASEGT in the germline V gene. This CDR3 comprises 14 residues. V was shortened by 7 bases and J by 0 bases, with 10 bases between the two germline ends. Study findings and constraints: In sustained-remission versus progressing patients, sampling times differed.

Method: immunoSEQ multiplex PCR; TCRdb's copy keeps in-frame clones and lacks some. The sample shows 150,000 to 200,000 clones, around nine tenths of them seen only once. Remarks on this clone: Its target is not known.

The TCR originated in a human donor with chronic lymphocytic leukemia. This specimen was PBMCs, taken at disease progression, from a patient treated with ibrutinib. V is TRBV6-1 and J is TRBJ1-5, with D unresolved. The CDR3 DNA sequence: TGTGCCAGCAACCCACGTTATAGCAATCAGCCCCAGCATTTT. This encodes CASNPRYSNQPQHF.